This TCR beta chain was sequenced in a study of shared clonotypes between healthy human individuals. The wider study: CD4 naive cells filled three plates per donor, CD4 memory three, CD8 naive two and CD8 memory one. General study points: It was expected that sequencing depth would affect clonotype sharing among donors. Unshared clonotypes carried lower generation probabilities than those common to all four donors.

With respect to this clone: Its antigen remains unknown. The same CDR3 is also encoded by other DNA sequences in this sample.

Libraries were prepared by immunoSEQ multiplex PCR; TCRdb keeps only in-frame clonotypes and omits some of them. The table has over a million clones, approximately 98% seen once. Only Caucasian adults living in Nashville, Tennessee made up the donor group. Germline-derived CDR1 and CDR2 are SGHRS and YFSETQ. The CDR3 has 15 residues. Trimming took 0 bases from V and 2 from J, leaving 9 bases between them. Sequenced: naive CD4+ T cells sorted from blood. Subset described: CD45RA+ positively selected. The V gene is TRBV5-1, the J gene TRBJ1-5, with a tentative D call TRBD1 (6 bases). The origin of this receptor is a young man in good health. The chain's CDR3 is CASSLDPGGNQPQHF. CDR3 nucleotides: TGCGCCAGCAGCTTGGATCCAGGGGGCAATCAGCCCCAGCATTTT.